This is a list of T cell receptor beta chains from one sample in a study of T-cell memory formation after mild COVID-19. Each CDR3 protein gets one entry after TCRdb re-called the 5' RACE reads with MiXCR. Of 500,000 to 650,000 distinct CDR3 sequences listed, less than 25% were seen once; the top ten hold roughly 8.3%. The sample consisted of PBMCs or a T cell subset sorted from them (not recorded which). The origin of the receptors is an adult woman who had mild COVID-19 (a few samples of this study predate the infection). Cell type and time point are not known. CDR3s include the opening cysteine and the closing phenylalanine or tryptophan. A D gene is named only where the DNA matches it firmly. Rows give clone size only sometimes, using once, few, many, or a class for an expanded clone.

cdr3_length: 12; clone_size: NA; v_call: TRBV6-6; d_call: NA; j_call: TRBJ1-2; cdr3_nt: TGTGCCAGCAGTAACCGGGGCGATGGCTACACCTTC; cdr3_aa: CASSNRGDGYTF
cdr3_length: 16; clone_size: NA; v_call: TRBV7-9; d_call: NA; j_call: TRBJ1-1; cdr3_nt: TGTGCCAGCAGCCCTCCGGAGGCCTTCCAAGGCACTGAAGCTTTCTTT; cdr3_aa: CASSPPEAFQGTEAFF
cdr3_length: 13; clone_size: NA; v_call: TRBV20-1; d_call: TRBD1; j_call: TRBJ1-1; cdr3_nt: TGCAGTGCTCGATACGGACAGGGCACTGAAGCTTTCTTT; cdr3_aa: CSARYGQGTEAFF
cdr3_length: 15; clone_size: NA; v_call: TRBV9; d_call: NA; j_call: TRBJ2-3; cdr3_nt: TGTGCCAGCAGCGTCAGAGGGCCTCGATCAGATACGCAGTATTTT; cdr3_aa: CASSVRGPRSDTQYF
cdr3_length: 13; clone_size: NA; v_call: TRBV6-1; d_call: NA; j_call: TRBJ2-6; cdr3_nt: TGTGCCAGCAGTGTAACCGGGGCCAACGTCCTGACTTTC; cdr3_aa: CASSVTGANVLTF
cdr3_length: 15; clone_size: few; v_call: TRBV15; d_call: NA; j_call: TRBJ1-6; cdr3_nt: TGTGCCACCAGCCCCCGACAGGCCTATAATTCACCCCTCCACTTT; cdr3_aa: CATSPRQAYNSPLHF
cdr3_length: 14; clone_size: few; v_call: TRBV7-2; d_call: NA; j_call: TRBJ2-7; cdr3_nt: TGTGCCAGCAGCCTCGGGACAAGAACCTACGAGCAGTACTTC; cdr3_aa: CASSLGTRTYEQYF
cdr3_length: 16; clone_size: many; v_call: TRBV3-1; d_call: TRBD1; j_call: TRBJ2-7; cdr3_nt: TGTGCCAGCAGCCAAGATGTCGGGACAGCTTCCTACGAGCAGTACTTC; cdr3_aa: CASSQDVGTASYEQYF
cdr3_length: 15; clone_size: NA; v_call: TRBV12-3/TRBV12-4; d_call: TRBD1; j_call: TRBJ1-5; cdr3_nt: TGTGCCAGCAGAACGGACAGGGGAAGCAATCAGCCCCAGCATTTT; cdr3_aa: CASRTDRGSNQPQHF
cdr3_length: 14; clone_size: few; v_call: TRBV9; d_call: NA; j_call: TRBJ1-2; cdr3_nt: TGTGCCAGCAGCGTAGGTGGTGAAAGTTATGGCTACACCTTC; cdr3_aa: CASSVGGESYGYTF
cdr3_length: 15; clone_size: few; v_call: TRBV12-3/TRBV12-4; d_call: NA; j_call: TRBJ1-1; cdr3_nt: TGTGCCAGCAGTTTATCCGGGTCGGGGCACACTGAAGCTTTCTTT; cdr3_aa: CASSLSGSGHTEAFF
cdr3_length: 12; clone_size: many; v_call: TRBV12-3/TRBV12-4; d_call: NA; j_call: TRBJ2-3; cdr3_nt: TGTGCCAGCAGCCCAGGGGTGGATACGCAGTATTTT; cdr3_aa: CASSPGVDTQYF
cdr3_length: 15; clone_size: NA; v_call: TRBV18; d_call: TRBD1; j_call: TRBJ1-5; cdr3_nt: TGTGCCAGCTCACCGACAGGGAATAGCAATCAGCCCCAGCATTTT; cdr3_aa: CASSPTGNSNQPQHF
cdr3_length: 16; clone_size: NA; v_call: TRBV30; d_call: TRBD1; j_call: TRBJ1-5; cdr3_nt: TGTGCCTGGAGTGTCCGACAGGGCTATAGCAATCAGCCCCAGCATTTT; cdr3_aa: CAWSVRQGYSNQPQHF
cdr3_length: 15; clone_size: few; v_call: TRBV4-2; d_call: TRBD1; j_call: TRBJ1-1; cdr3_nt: TGTGCCAGCAGCCCTCCGGACAGGGAGAACACTGAAGCTTTCTTT; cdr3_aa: CASSPPDRENTEAFF
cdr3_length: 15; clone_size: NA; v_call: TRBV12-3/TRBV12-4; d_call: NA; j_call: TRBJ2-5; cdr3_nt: TGTGCCAGCAGTGAGAGGGGCTCGCACCAAGAGACCCAGTACTTC; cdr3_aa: CASSERGSHQETQYF
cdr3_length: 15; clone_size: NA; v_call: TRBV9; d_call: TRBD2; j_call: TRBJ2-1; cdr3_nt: TGTGCCAGCAGCGCTAGCGGGATGGGCTACAATGAGCAGTTCTTC; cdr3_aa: CASSASGMGYNEQFF
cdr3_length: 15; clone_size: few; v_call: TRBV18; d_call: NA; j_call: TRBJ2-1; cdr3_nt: TGTGCCAGCTCACCACTCAGCAGCTCCTACAATGAGCAGTTCTTC; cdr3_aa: CASSPLSSSYNEQFF
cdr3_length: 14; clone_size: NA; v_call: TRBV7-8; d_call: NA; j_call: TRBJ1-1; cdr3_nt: TGTGCCAGCAGACAACCCGCCCGGGGGACTGAAGCTTTCTTT; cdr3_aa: CASRQPARGTEAFF
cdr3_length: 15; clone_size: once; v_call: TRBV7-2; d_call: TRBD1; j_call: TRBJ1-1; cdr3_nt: TGTGCCAGCAGACCGACAGGGGGCTTGAACACTGAAGCTTTCTTT; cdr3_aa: CASRPTGGLNTEAFF
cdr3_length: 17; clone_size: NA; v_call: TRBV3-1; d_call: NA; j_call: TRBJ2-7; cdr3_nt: TGTGCCAGCAGCCAAGAGTATGAGACAGGGAGGGCCTACGAGCAGTACTTC; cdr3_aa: CASSQEYETGRAYEQYF
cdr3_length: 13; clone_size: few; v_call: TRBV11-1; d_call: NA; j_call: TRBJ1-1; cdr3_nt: TGTGCCAGCAGCTTAGGTATTTCAGGAGGCGCTTTCTTT; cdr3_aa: CASSLGISGGAFF
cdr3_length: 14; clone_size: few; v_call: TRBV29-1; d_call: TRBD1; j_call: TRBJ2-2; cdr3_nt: TGCAGCGTTGCCGGCCCTCGACAGGGCCGGGAGCTGTTTTTT; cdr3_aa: CSVAGPRQGRELFF
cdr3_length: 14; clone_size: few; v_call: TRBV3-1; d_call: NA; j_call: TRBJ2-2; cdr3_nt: TGTGCCAGCAGCGTAGCAGAGGTAGCCGGGGAGCTGTTTTTT; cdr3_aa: CASSVAEVAGELFF
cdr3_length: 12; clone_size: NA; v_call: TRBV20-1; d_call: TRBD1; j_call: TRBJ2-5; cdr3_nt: TGCAGTGCCCGACAGGGCGGCGAGACCCAGTACTTC; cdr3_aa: CSARQGGETQYF
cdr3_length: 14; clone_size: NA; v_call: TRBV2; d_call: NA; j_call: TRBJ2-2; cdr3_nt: TGTGCTAAACGGGAACTGTCTAACACCGGGGAGCTGTTTTTT; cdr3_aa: CAKRELSNTGELFF
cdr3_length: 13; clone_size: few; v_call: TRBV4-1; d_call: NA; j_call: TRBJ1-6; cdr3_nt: TGCGCCAGCAGCCAAGTCTTCGGCTCACCCCTCCACTTT; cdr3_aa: CASSQVFGSPLHF
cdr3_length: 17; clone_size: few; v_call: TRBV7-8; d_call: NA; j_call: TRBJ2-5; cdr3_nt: TGTGCCAGCAGCTCCCAGGGGGGCGGGAGGCGTGGAGAGACCCAGTACTTC; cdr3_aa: CASSSQGGGRRGETQYF
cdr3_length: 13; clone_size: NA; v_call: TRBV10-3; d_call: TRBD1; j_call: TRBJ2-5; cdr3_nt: TGTGCCATCAGTGGGACAGGAGAAGAGACCCAGTACTTC; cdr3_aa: CAISGTGEETQYF
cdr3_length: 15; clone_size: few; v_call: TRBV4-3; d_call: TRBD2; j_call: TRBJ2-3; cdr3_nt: TGCGCCAGCAGCCGGACGGGACTAGACGGAGATACGCAGTATTTT; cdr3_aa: CASSRTGLDGDTQYF
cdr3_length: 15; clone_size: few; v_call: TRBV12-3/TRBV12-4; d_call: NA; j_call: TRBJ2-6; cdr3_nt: TGTGCCAGCAGTTTAGGGGAATCTGGGGCCAACGTCCTGACTTTC; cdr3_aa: CASSLGESGANVLTF
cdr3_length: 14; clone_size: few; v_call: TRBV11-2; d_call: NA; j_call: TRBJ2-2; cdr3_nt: TGTGCCAGCAGTACCGGGGCGAACACCGGGGAGCTGTTTTTT; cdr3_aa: CASSTGANTGELFF
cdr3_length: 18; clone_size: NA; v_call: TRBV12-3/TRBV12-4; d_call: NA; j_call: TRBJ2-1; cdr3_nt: TGTGCCAGCACCATAGGTAGCCAGGTACTCTTCTCCTACAATGAGCAGTTCTTC; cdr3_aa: CASTIGSQVLFSYNEQFF
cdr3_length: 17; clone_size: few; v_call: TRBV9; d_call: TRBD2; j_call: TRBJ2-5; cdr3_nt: TGTGCCAGCACCGTTGGAGTCTCGCGGGGGGGACAAGAGACCCAGTACTTC; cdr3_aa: CASTVGVSRGGQETQYF
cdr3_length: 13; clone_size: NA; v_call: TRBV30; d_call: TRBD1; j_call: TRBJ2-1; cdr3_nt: TGTGCCTGGAGTGAGGTGACAGGGAATAGGCAGTTCTTC; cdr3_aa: CAWSEVTGNRQFF
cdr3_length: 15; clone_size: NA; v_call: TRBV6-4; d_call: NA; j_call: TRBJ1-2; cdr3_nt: TGTGCCAGCAGAACCGGGACCTTTTTTAACTATGGCTACACCTTC; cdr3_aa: CASRTGTFFNYGYTF
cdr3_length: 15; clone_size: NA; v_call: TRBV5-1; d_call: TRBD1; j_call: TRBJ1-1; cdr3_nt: TGCGCCAGCAGCGGGCAGGGGGCCATGAACACTGAAGCTTTCTTT; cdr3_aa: CASSGQGAMNTEAFF
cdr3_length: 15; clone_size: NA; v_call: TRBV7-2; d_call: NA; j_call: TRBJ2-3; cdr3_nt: TGTGCCAGCAGCGCATCGGGGGTACGCACAGATACGCAGTATTTT; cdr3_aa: CASSASGVRTDTQYF
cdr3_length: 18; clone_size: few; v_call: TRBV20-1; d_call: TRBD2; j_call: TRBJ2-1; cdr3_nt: TGCAGTGCTAGAGATCCCATATTAGCGGGAAGGGGTTACAATGAGCAGTTCTTC; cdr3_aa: CSARDPILAGRGYNEQFF
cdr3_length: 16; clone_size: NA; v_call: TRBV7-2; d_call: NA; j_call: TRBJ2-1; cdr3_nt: TGTGCCAGCAGTCCCGACCGGGTAGTCCGGGCTAATGAGCAGTTCTTC; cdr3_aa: CASSPDRVVRANEQFF
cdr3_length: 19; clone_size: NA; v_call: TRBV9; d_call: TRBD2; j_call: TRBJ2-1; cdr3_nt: TGTGCCAGCAGCGTAGCGGTCGGTAGCGGGAGGAGCTCCTACAATGAGCAGTTCTTC; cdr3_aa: CASSVAVGSGRSSYNEQFF